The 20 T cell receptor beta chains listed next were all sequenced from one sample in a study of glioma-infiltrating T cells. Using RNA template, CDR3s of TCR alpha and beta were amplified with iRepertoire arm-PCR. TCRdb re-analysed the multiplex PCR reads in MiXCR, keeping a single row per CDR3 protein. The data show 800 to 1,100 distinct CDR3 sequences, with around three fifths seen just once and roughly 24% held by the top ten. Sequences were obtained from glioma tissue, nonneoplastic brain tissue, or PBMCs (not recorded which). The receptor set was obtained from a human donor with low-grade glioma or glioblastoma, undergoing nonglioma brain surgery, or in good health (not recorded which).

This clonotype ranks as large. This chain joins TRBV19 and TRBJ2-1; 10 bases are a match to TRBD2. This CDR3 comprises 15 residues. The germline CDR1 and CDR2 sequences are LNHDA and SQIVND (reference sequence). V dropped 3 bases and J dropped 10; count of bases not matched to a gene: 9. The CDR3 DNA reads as TGTGCCAGTAGTATTTCGAGCGGGGGGGCCGTCGAGCAGTTCTTC. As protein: CASSISSGGAVEQFF.

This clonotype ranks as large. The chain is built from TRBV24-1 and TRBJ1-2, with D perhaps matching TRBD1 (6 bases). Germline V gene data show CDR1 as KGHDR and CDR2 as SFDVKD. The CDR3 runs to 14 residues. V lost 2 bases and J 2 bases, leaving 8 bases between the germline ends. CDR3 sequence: CATSDSGANYGYTF. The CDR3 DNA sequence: TGTGCCACCAGTGATTCAGGGGCCAACTATGGCTACACCTTC.

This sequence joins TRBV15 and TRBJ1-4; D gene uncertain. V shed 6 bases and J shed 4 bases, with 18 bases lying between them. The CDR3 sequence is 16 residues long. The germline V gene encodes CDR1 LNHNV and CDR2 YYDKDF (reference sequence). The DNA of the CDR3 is TGTGCCACCAGAATGACCAGGTGGACTGATAATGAAAAACTGTTTTTT. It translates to CATRMTRWTDNEKLFF.

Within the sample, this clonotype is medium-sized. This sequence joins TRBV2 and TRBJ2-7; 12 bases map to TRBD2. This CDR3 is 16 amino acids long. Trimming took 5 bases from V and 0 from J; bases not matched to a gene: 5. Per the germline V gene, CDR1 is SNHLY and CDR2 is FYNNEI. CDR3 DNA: TGTGCCAGCAGTCCTAGCGGGGGGGCGCTCTCCTACGAGCAGTACTTC. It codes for CASSPSGGALSYEQYF.

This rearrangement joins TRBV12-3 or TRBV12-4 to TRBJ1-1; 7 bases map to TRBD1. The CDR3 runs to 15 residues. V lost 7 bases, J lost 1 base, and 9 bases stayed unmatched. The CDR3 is CASTSTGAPNTEAFF. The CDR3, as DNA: TGTGCCAGCACCTCCACAGGGGCCCCGAACACTGAAGCTTTCTTT.

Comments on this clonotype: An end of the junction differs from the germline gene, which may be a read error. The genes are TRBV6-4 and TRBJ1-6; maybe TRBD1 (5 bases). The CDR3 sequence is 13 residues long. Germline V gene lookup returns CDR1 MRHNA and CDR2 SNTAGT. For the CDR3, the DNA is TGTGCCAGCAGTGACAGGGGAGGTTCGCCCCTCTACTTT. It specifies CASSDRGGSPLYF.

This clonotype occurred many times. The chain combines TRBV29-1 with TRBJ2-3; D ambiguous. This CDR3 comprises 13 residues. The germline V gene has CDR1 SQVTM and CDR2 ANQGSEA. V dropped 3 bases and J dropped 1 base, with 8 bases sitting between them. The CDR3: CSVDLDGTDTQYF. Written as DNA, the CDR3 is TGCAGCGTTGACCTAGACGGCACAGATACGCAGTATTTT.

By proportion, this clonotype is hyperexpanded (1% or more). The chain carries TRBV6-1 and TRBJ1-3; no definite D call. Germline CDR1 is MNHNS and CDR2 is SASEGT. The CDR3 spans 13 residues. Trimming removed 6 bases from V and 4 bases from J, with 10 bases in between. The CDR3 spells CASRLVNGNTIYF. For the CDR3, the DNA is TGTGCCAGCAGACTGGTTAACGGAAACACCATATATTTT.

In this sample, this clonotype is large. The CDR3 DNA sequence: TGTGCCAGCAGCTTTTGGGGGGGGGCCCAAGAGACCCAGTACTTC. Its translation: CASSFWGGAQETQYF. The chain uses TRBV11-2 and TRBJ2-5, with a possible D match to TRBD2 (7 bases). V was pared by 3 bases and J by 1 base, with 12 bases between. The CDR3 has 15 residues. Germline CDR1 reads SGHAT; CDR2 reads FQNNGV.

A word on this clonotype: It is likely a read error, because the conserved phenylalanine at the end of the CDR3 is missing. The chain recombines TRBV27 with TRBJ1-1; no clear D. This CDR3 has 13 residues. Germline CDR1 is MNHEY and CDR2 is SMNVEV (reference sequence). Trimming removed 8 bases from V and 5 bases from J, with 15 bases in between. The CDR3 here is CASYDLGRTEAFL. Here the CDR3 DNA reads TGTGCCAGCTACGACCTCGGGAGGACTGAAGCTTTCTTG.

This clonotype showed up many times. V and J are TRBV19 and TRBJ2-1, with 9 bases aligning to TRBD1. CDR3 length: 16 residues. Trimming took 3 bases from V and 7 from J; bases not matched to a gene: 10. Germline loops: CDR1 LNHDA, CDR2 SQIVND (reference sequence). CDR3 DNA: TGTGCCAGTAGTATTAGGGACTCGACAGGGGGGAATGAGCAGTTCTTC. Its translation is CASSIRDSTGGNEQFF. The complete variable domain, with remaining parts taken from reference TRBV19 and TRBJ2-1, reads DGGITQSPKYLFRKEGQNVTLSCEQNLNHDAMYWYRQDPGQGLRLIYYSQIVNDFQKGDIAEGYSVSREKKESFPLTVTSAQKNPTAFYLCASSIRDSTGGNEQFFGPGTRLTVL.

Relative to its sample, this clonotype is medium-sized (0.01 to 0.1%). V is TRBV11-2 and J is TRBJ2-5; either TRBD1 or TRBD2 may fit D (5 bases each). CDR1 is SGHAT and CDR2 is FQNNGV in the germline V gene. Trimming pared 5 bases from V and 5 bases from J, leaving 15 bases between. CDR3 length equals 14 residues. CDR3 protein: CASSPGRLLETQYF. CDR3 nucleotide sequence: TGTGCCAGCAGCCCGGGACGGTTGTTGGAGACCCAGTACTTC.

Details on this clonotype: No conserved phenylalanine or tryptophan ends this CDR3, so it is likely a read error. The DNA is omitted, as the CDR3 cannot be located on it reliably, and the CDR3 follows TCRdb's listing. The CDR3: CSAGRGNEKFL. The V gene is TRBV20-1, the J gene TRBJ2-1; the D segment call TRBD1 is taken from the table without a DNA check. Germline assignment: CDR1 DFQATT and CDR2 SNEGSKA (reference sequence). The CDR3 spans 11 amino acids, including both terminal residues.

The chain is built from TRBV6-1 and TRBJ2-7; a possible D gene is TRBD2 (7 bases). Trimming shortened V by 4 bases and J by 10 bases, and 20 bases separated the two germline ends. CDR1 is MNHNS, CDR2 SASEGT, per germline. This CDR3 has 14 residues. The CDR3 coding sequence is TGTGCCAGCAGTGGACTGGGGGGGCGCTATGAACAGTACTTC. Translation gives CASSGLGGRYEQYF.

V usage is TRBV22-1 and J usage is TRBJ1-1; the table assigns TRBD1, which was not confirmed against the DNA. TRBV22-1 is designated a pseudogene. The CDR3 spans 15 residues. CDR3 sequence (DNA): TGTGCCAGCGGTGATAGTAACAGGGCCAGGACAGAAGTCTTCTTT. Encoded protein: CASGDSNRARTEVFF.

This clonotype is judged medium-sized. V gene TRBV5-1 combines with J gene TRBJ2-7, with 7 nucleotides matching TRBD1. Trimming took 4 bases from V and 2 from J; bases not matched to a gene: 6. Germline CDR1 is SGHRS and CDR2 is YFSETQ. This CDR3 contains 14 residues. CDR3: CASSGGQRTYEQYF. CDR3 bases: TGCGCCAGCAGCGGGGGACAGCGAACCTACGAGCAGTACTTC.

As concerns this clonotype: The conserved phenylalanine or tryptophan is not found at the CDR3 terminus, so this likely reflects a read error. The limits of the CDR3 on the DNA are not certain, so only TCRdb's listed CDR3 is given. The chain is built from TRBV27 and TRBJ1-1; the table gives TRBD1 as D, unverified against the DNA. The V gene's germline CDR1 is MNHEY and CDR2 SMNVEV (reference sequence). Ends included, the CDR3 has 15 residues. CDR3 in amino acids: CASSLSVLGDTEAVV.

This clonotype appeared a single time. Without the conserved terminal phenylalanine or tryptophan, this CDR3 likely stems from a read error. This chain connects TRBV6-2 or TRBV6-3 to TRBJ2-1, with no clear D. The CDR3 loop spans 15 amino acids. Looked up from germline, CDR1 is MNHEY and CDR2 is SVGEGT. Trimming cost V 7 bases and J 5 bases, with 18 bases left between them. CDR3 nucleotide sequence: TGTGCCAGCAATAAACTCCAAAGTTGGGACAATGAGCAGTTCTCC. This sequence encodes CASNKLQSWDNEQFS.

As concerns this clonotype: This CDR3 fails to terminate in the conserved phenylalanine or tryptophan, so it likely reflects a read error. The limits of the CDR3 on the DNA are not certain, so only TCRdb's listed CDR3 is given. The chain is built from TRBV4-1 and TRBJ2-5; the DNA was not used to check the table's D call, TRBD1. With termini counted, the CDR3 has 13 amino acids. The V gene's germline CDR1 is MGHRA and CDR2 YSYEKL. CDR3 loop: CASSQAGEETRYL.

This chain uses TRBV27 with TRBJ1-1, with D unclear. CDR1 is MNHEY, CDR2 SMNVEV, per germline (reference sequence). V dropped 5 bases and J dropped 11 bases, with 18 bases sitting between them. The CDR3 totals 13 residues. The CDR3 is CASSTGPPPAAFF. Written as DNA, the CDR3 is TGTGCCAGCAGTACCGGCCCGCCCCCTGCCGCTTTCTTT.